These T cell receptor beta chains were read from a single sample in a study of naive and memory T cell subsets. TCRdb re-derived calls from the UMI-ligation and nested PCR reads in MiXCR, one entry per CDR3 protein. The data hold about 90,000 distinct CDR3 sequences, with about 6.5% observed a single time. Sequenced: central memory CD4+ T cells from blood. These receptors were obtained from a human donor in good health. Both conserved end residues are part of each CDR3. The D gene is left open where the match is weak. Size is omitted from some rows. Given values are once, few, many or a class for expanded clones.

size	V	J	D	CDR3	DNA
many	TRBV12-3/TRBV12-4	TRBJ1-5	.	CASSQKADQPQHF	TGTGCCAGCAGTCAGAAGGCAGACCAGCCCCAGCATTTT
few	TRBV15	TRBJ2-7	TRBD2	CATSVQTGTSAYF	TGTGCCACCAGCGTACAAACCGGGACTAGCGCATACTTC
many	TRBV6-1	TRBJ2-1	TRBD2	CASSERASGSKGEQFF	TGTGCCAGCAGTGAACGGGCTAGCGGGAGCAAAGGTGAGCAGTTCTTC
once	TRBV2	TRBJ1-2	.	CDSSRFTGGEDGYTF	TGTGACAGCAGTAGATTTACAGGAGGCGAGGATGGCTACACCTTC
many	TRBV20-1	TRBJ1-1	.	CSASGVNTEAFF	TGCAGTGCTAGCGGGGTGAACACTGAAGCTTTCTTT
many	TRBV2	TRBJ2-7	TRBD1	CASSNNRGLEQYF	TGTGCCAGCAGTAACAACAGGGGGTTGGAGCAGTACTTC
many	TRBV12-3/TRBV12-4	TRBJ2-3	.	CASSLQLVSTDTQYF	TGTGCCAGCAGTTTACAACTAGTAAGCACAGATACGCAGTATTTT
few	TRBV12-3/TRBV12-4	TRBJ1-1	TRBD1	CASGDRGQANTEAFF	TGTGCCAGTGGGGACAGGGGGCAGGCGAACACTGAAGCTTTCTTT
few	TRBV29-1	TRBJ2-5	.	CSVVQGGTAQETQYF	TGCAGCGTTGTCCAAGGAGGGACAGCCCAAGAGACCCAGTACTTC
many	TRBV3-1	TRBJ1-1	.	CASSTQSKAFF	TGTGCCAGCAGCACACAGAGTAAAGCTTTCTTT
many	TRBV20-1	TRBJ1-2	TRBD1	CSAREPRTGDGYTF	TGCAGTGCTAGAGAGCCTAGGACAGGGGATGGCTACACCTTC
many	TRBV11-2	TRBJ1-1	.	CASSLGGQPGCFF	TGTGCCAGCAGCTTAGGCGGTCAGCCGGGATGCTTCTTT
many	TRBV4-3	TRBJ2-3	TRBD2	CASSPRGSGGAEDTQYF	TGCGCCAGCAGCCCCCGGGGTAGCGGGGGGGCCGAAGATACGCAGTATTTT
.	TRBV12-3/TRBV12-4	TRBJ1-2	TRBD1	CASRADRGFGYTF	TGTGCCAGCAGAGCCGACAGGGGGTTCGGCTACACCTTC
many	TRBV6-2/TRBV6-3	TRBJ1-2	TRBD1	CASSYRGDGYTF	TGTGCCAGCAGCTACAGGGGCGATGGCTACACCTTC
few	TRBV27	TRBJ2-3	.	CASSFVGGAADTQYF	TGTGCCAGCAGTTTTGTTGGGGGCGCGGCGGATACGCAGTATTTT
few	TRBV20-1	TRBJ1-5	.	CSAQPTVRQPQHF	TGCAGTGCTCAACCCACCGTCCGTCAGCCCCAGCATTTT
many	TRBV24-1	TRBJ2-5	.	CATRVPGTDHQETQYF	TGTGCCACCAGAGTCCCCGGGACGGATCATCAAGAGACCCAGTACTTC
many	TRBV24-1	TRBJ1-2	.	CATSEAGAGYTF	TGTGCCACCAGTGAGGCAGGCGCTGGCTACACCTTC
many	TRBV4-3	TRBJ2-7	.	CASSRGTAYEQYF	TGCGCCAGCAGCCGCGGGACGGCCTACGAGCAGTACTTC
many	TRBV5-1	TRBJ2-2	.	CASSRVASNTGELFF	TGCGCCAGCAGCCGGGTGGCGTCGAACACCGGGGAGCTGTTTTTT
many	TRBV6-5	TRBJ1-4	.	CASSYYPPPGGTGKLFF	TGTGCCAGCAGTTACTACCCCCCACCGGGGGGGACCGGTAAACTGTTTTTT
many	TRBV6-6	TRBJ1-3	.	CASSSQGTTGNTIYF	TGTGCCAGCAGTAGTCAGGGGACTACTGGAAACACCATATATTTT
.	TRBV28	TRBJ2-7	TRBD1	CASSSSGTALSYEQYF	TGTGCCAGCAGTTCCTCCGGGACAGCTCTTTCCTACGAGCAGTACTTC
.	TRBV4-1	TRBJ1-6	.	CASSPLGLQDSPLHF	TGCGCCAGCAGCCCTCTGGGACTCCAAGATTCACCCCTCCACTTT
few	TRBV28	TRBJ2-7	.	CASSADTGSSYEQYF	TGTGCCAGCAGTGCCGACACGGGGAGCTCCTACGAGCAGTACTTC
few	TRBV7-8	TRBJ1-5	.	CASSSLWAGNQPQHF	TGTGCCAGCAGCTCCCTCTGGGCAGGGAATCAGCCCCAGCATTTT
many	TRBV7-2	TRBJ1-5	TRBD1	CASSFRGLNQPQHF	TGTGCCAGCAGCTTCAGGGGGCTGAATCAGCCCCAGCATTTT
many	TRBV29-1	TRBJ1-2	.	CSVFERDYGYTF	TGCAGCGTTTTTGAGAGGGACTATGGCTACACCTTC